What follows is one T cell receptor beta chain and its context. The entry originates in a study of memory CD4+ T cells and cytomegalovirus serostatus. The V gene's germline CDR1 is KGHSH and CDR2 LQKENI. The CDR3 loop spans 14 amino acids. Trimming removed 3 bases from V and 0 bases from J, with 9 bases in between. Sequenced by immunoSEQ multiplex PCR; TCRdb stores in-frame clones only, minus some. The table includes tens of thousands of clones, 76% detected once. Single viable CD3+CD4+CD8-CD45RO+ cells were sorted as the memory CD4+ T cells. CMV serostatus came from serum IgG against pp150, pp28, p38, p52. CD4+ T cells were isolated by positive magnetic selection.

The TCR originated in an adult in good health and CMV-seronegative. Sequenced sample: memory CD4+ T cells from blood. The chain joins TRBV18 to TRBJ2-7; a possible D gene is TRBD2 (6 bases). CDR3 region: CASSPGLLSYEQYF. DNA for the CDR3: TGTGCCAGCTCACCGGGACTGCTCTCCTACGAGCAGTACTTC.